The text below deals with one T cell receptor (beta chain). Its antigen remains unknown. This CDR3 is 14 amino acids long. The V and J ends lost 8 bases and 7 bases respectively, with 18 bases between them. CDR1 is SQVTM and CDR2 is ANQGSEA in the germline V gene. All included Susac syndrome patients satisfied recently defined diagnostic criteria for definite or probable disease. The data were taken from a study of CD8 T cells in Susac syndrome. RNA in amounts of about 0.5 to 1 ug was reverse transcribed with random hexamers. TCRdb reanalysed the immunoSEQ multiplex PCR reads using MiXCR and keeps one entry per CDR3 protein. The sample includes about 210,000 distinct CDR3 sequences, less than 95% of them seen just once. General study points: CD4+ repertoires of Susac syndrome patients lacked detectable clonal expansion.

The TCR was taken from a human donor with Susac syndrome. Sequences were obtained from CD4+ T cells from PBMCs. V gene TRBV29-1 combines with J gene TRBJ1-6, with D tentatively TRBD1 (6 bases). The DNA for the CDR3 is TGCAGCATACAGGGTTACGAAGTGAATTCACCCCTCCACTTT. This translates into CSIQGYEVNSPLHF.